What follows describes a single TCR beta chain. Its antigen is as yet unknown. The data belong to a study of shared clonotypes between healthy human individuals. Study-level background: Each donor had three CD4 naive, three CD4 memory, two CD8 naive and one CD8 memory plate.

When replicate PCRs were run on sorted subsets, they used 200 to 250 ng DNA, roughly 30,000 T cell genomes. Using immunoSEQ multiplex PCR, the repertoire was profiled, and TCRdb retains in-frame clones only, with some absent. The repertoire holds more than 1,200,000 clones, with just under 99% as singletons. There are 15 residues in the CDR3. V lost 7 bases and J 1 base, leaving 14 bases between the germline ends. Germline V gene data show CDR1 as MNHNY and CDR2 as SVGAGI (reference sequence). General study findings and limits: An effect of sequencing depth on clonotype sharing among donors was expected. For sorted subsets, rarefaction showed incomplete sequencing despite large depth.

The chain employs TRBV6-6 and TRBJ2-1, with D possibly TRBD1 on 5 matching bases. Sequences were obtained from naive CD4+ T cells sorted from blood. Subset reported: CD45RA+ positively selected. This receptor was taken from a young man in good health. Here the CDR3 reads CASIKDSYSYNEQFF. CDR3 sequence (DNA): TGTGCCAGCATCAAAGACAGTTATTCCTACAATGAGCAGTTCTTC.